This T cell receptor (beta chain) was identified during a study of blood T cell repertoires in COVID-19. Study context: Sites across the United States, Italy and Spain contributed samples from acute and convalescent COVID-19. T cells, B-cell-depleted T cells, or PBMCs supplied cDNA or gDNA.

Authors' processing steps: Amplification from reference gene primers served as the basis for estimated nucleated cell counts. Sequencing was performed with immunoSEQ multiplex PCR; in TCRdb, only in-frame clones are kept and a portion is missing. Clone size and the V and J calls come from that table; the DNA yielded D and trimming. Of fewer than 200,000 clones listed, 85% to 90% are singletons. Germline lookup yields CDR1 LNHDA and CDR2 SQIVND (reference sequence). The CDR3 is 13 amino acids. V shed 4 bases and J shed 6 bases, with 13 bases lying between them. This receptor was taken from a man aged 40-49 years with active or convalescent COVID-19. The chain has TRBV19 and TRBJ2-7, with D perhaps TRBD2 (5 bases). Sequenced sample: peripheral blood. This CDR3 is CASSRGRGLEQYF. CDR3 in DNA: TGTGCCAGTAGTAGAGGACGGGGTCTCGAGCAGTACTTC.